This T cell receptor (beta chain) was found in a study of shared clonotypes between healthy human individuals. Comment on this clone: Its antigen is unidentified.

Germline values: CDR1 MRHNA, CDR2 SNTAGT. The CDR3 length is 16 residues. V was clipped by 5 bases and J by 4 bases; unmatched bases: 9. Sequencing was performed with immunoSEQ multiplex PCR; in TCRdb, only in-frame clones are kept and a portion is missing. The top ten clones hold around 1.7% of a sample with about 2.1 million clones, around 95% of them seen once. It was CD45RO-negative cells, positively selected for CCR7, that made up naive CD8 cells, with terminally differentiated effector memory CD45RA+ cells excluded. Caucasian adults living in Nashville, Tennessee, provided all samples. Whole-study results and caveats: Among a few donors, roughly 5% of naive CD4 clonotypes were found in common.

The specimen sequenced was naive CD8+ T cells from PBMCs. V usage is TRBV6-4 and J usage is TRBJ2-1, with 9 bases matching TRBD2. The sequence derives from a man aged 18-30 years in good health. Some clones in this sample may be carry-over from other donors' samples. The CDR3 spells CASSPFSGRDYNEQFF. In DNA form, the CDR3 reads TGTGCCAGCAGTCCATTTAGCGGGAGAGATTACAATGAGCAGTTCTTC.